This T cell receptor beta chain appears in the sequencing data of a study of blood T cell repertoires in COVID-19. Study details: Acute and convalescent COVID-19 samples came from the United States, Italy and Spain.

V lost 3 bases and J lost 7; bases outside the gene matches: 5. Germline loops: CDR1 KGHDR, CDR2 SFDVKD. The CDR3 sequence is 14 residues long. The assay was immunoSEQ multiplex PCR, and TCRdb's table has in-frame clones only and misses some. The top ten clones hold around 3% of a sample with 350,000 to 400,000 clones, approximately 84% of them seen once. Researchers sorted participants into cohorts using their self-reported clinical history. Two negative PCRs, clearance, or symptom resolution had been documented for recovered Cohort 3 donors. The sequence was obtained from a woman aged 25 to 45 who had recovered from COVID-19. The V gene is TRBV24-1, the J gene TRBJ1-2, with 9 bases aligning to TRBD1. The sample was PBMCs or T cells enriched from blood (not recorded which). CDR3 amino acids: CATSDRDRVSGYTF. The CDR3 bases are TGTGCCACCAGTGATCGGGACAGGGTGTCTGGCTACACCTTC.